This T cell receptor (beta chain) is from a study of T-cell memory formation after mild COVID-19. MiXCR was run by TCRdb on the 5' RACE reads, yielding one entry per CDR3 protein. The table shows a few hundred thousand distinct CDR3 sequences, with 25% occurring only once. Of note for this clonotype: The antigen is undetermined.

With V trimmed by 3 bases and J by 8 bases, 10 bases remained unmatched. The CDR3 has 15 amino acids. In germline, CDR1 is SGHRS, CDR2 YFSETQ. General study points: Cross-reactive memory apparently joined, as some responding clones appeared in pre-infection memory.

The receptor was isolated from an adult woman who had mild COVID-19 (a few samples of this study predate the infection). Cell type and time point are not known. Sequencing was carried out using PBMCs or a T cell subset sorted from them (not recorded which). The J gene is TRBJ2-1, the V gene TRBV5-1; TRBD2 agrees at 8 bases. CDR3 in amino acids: CASSSTSGRLDEQFF. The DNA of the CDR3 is TGCGCCAGCAGCTCCACCAGCGGGAGATTGGATGAGCAGTTCTTC.